These T cell receptor beta chains were read from a single sample in a study of molecular identifiers for immune sequencing clone quantification. TCRdb re-derived calls from the PCR reads in MiXCR, one entry per CDR3 protein. The table shows some 100,000 distinct CDR3 sequences, with around 20% occurring only once. What was sequenced was naive CD8+ T cells from blood, with Jurkat cell RNA spiked in. The source is a human donor in good health. Some libraries in this study had Jurkat cell RNA spiked in. Both conserved end residues are part of each CDR3. D genes are given only for firm matches. Some rows mark clone size as missing; the rest say once, few, many or name a class of expanded clone.

j_gene,abundance,d_gene,v_gene,CDR3aa,CDR3nt
TRBJ2-7,-,-,TRBV4-2,CASSPRVSTYGQYF,TGTGCCAGCAGCCCGCGGGTCTCCACCTACGGGCAGTACTTC
TRBJ2-1,many,-,TRBV7-9,CASSPRDQLYNEQFF,TGTGCCAGCAGCCCCCGGGACCAGCTGTACAATGAGCAGTTCTTC
TRBJ2-3,many,-,TRBV5-1,CASSDRGSTDTQYF,TGCGCCAGCAGTGATAGGGGCAGCACAGATACGCAGTATTTT
TRBJ2-7,few,-,TRBV27,CASSLTGAEYEQYF,TGTGCCAGCAGTCTCACGGGGGCGGAATACGAGCAGTACTTC
TRBJ1-2,many,-,TRBV4-2,CASSQDRFGAANYGYTF,TGTGCCAGCAGCCAAGATCGATTTGGGGCCGCTAACTATGGCTACACCTTC
TRBJ2-5,-,TRBD2,TRBV7-9,CASSSIWRGDEETLYF,TGTGCCAGCAGCTCCATCTGGCGGGGGGATGAAGAGACCCTGTACTTC
TRBJ2-2,many,TRBD1,TRBV20-1,CSARERGQVNTGELFF,TGCAGTGCTAGAGAAAGGGGACAGGTGAACACCGGGGAGCTGTTTTTT
TRBJ2-3,once,-,TRBV29-1,CSALGGPDTQYF,TGCAGTGCGCTGGGGGGGCCAGATACGCAGTATTTT
TRBJ1-5,many,TRBD1,TRBV11-3,CASSVTGATNQPQHF,TGTGCCAGCAGCGTTACAGGGGCTACCAATCAGCCCCAGCATTTT
TRBJ2-2,-,-,TRBV25-1,CASGENAGELSF,TGTGCCAGCGGTGAGAATGCCGGGGAGCTGTCTTTT
TRBJ2-2,few,-,TRBV7-9,CAGSFLASGELFF,TGTGCCGGCAGCTTCTTGGCATCCGGGGAGCTGTTTTTT
TRBJ1-5,many,TRBD1,TRBV7-6,CASSLLDRRLNQPQHF,TGTGCCAGCAGCTTATTGGACAGGAGGCTCAATCAGCCCCAGCATTTT
TRBJ2-3,many,-,TRBV7-6,CASSLLTSTDTQYF,TGTGCCAGCAGCTTACTCACTAGCACAGATACGCAGTATTTT
TRBJ2-5,-,TRBD2,TRBV7-6,CASSQLAGGETQYF,TGTGCCAGCAGCCAACTAGCGGGAGGAGAGACCCAGTACTTC
TRBJ2-7,once,-,TRBV11-2,CASCPQDNSYEQYF,TGTGCCAGCTGCCCACAGGACAACTCCTACGAGCAGTACTTC
TRBJ2-1,-,-,TRBV6-2/TRBV6-3,CASSYLGEQFF,TGTGCCAGCAGTTACTTGGGTGAGCAGTTCTTC
TRBJ2-1,few,TRBD1,TRBV14,CASSRTGDEQFF,TGTGCCAGCAGCCGGACAGGGGATGAGCAGTTCTTC
TRBJ2-7,-,-,TRBV28,CASSSRGRRDEQYF,TGTGCCAGCAGCTCCCGGGGGAGAAGGGACGAGCAGTACTTC
TRBJ2-1,few,TRBD1,TRBV10-3,CAIGWAGGEDEQFF,TGTGCCATCGGTTGGGCAGGGGGAGAGGATGAGCAGTTCTTC
TRBJ1-1,many,-,TRBV10-2,CATMGTANTEAFF,TGCGCCACTATGGGGACCGCGAACACTGAAGCTTTCTTT
TRBJ2-7,many,-,TRBV4-2,CASSQDLETRVYEQYF,TGTGCCAGCAGCCAAGATCTTGAGACACGGGTGTACGAGCAGTACTTC
TRBJ2-3,-,TRBD2,TRBV29-1,CSVEDNQGLAGPPYTQYF,TGCAGCGTTGAAGATAACCAGGGACTAGCGGGCCCCCCTTATACGCAGTATTTT
TRBJ2-4,many,-,TRBV15,CATSREPLDIQYF,TGTGCCACCAGCAGAGAGCCGCTAGACATTCAGTACTTC
TRBJ2-1,many,-,TRBV4-1,CASSQARGPYNEQFF,TGCGCCAGCAGCCAAGCGAGGGGCCCCTACAATGAGCAGTTCTTC
TRBJ2-7,-,TRBD1,TRBV5-1,CASSLGTGAYEQHF,TGCGCCAGCAGCTTGGGGACAGGGGCCTACGAGCAGCACTTC
TRBJ2-3,many,TRBD1,TRBV15,CATSSDRGPGDTQYF,TGTGCCACCAGTTCTGACAGGGGGCCCGGAGATACGCAGTATTTT
TRBJ2-7,many,TRBD2,TRBV5-4,CASSSMGLAGVNEQYF,TGTGCCAGCAGCTCGATGGGACTAGCGGGAGTAAACGAGCAGTACTTC
TRBJ2-7,many,TRBD2,TRBV29-1,CSVERGLAGTTFNYEQYF,TGCAGCGTTGAAAGGGGACTAGCGGGAACTACTTTCAACTACGAGCAGTACTTC
TRBJ2-2,many,-,TRBV2,CASSTTGSRSGELFF,TGTGCCAGCAGCACTACAGGGAGCCGGTCCGGGGAGCTGTTTTTT
TRBJ1-1,many,-,TRBV19,CASSWGSLGTEAFF,TGTGCCAGTAGTTGGGGCTCCTTGGGAACTGAAGCTTTCTTT
TRBJ1-1,many,-,TRBV4-3,CASSQGGDWSFVGAFF,TGCGCCAGCAGCCAAGGCGGGGACTGGAGCTTTGTAGGAGCTTTCTTT
TRBJ2-7,many,-,TRBV4-1,CASSQDRIGEQYF,TGCGCCAGCAGCCAGGACCGCATAGGCGAGCAGTACTTC
TRBJ2-1,many,-,TRBV11-2,CASSLDPSSTGFAPYNEQFF,TGTGCCAGCAGCTTAGACCCCTCTTCAACAGGGTTTGCCCCCTACAATGAGCAGTTCTTC
TRBJ2-7,many,-,TRBV7-9,CASSNRHEQYF,TGTGCCAGCAGCAACCGGCACGAGCAGTACTTC
TRBJ2-1,many,TRBD2,TRBV28,CASRGTSDGHEQFF,TGTGCCAGCAGGGGGACTAGCGACGGACATGAGCAGTTCTTC
TRBJ2-3,many,TRBD2,TRBV28,CASSRLADSTDTQYF,TGTGCCAGCAGCCGGCTAGCGGATAGCACAGATACGCAGTATTTT
TRBJ1-1,many,-,TRBV14,CASSPEPASTEAFF,TGTGCCAGCAGCCCAGAACCTGCAAGTACTGAAGCTTTCTTT
TRBJ2-5,few,-,TRBV20-1,CSARTEERLQETQCF,TGCAGTGCTAGGACGGAGGAGAGGCTCCAAGAGACCCAGTGCTTC
TRBJ1-2,many,-,TRBV7-9,CASSLGRQVPYGYTF,TGTGCCAGCAGCTTAGGGCGACAGGTCCCCTATGGCTACACCTTC
TRBJ2-4,few,-,TRBV5-6,CASSLGGLPNIQYF,TGTGCCAGCAGCTTGGGGGGGCTGCCCAACATTCAGTACTTC
TRBJ1-6,many,-,TRBV2,CASLTDYSYNSPLHF,TGTGCCAGCCTGACTGATTACTCCTATAATTCACCCCTCCACTTT
TRBJ1-3,-,TRBD1,TRBV13,CASSLGRGPSSGNTIYF,TGTGCCAGCAGCTTAGGCAGGGGGCCCAGCTCTGGAAACACCATATATTTT
TRBJ2-3,many,-,TRBV12-3/TRBV12-4,CASSHLGRDESTDTQYF,TGTGCCAGCAGTCACCTGGGGCGGGATGAAAGCACAGATACGCAGTATTTT
TRBJ1-5,many,-,TRBV6-5,CASSYDHSQPQHF,TGTGCCAGCAGTTACGATCACAGCCAGCCCCAGCATTTT
TRBJ1-2,-,-,TRBV6-5,CASSYSTGSDYGYTF,TGTGCCAGCAGTTACTCGACGGGATCGGACTATGGCTACACCTTC
TRBJ2-7,many,-,TRBV7-7,CASSLTVGADEQYF,TGTGCTAGCAGCTTAACTGTCGGGGCAGACGAGCAGTACTTC
TRBJ2-3,many,TRBD1,TRBV30,CAWSGTGDSTDTQYF,TGTGCCTGGAGTGGGACAGGGGATAGCACAGATACGCAGTATTTT
TRBJ2-5,many,-,TRBV7-2,CASSLVSGGHF,TGTGCCAGCAGCTTAGTTTCAGGGGGGCACTTC
TRBJ2-3,many,TRBD2,TRBV7-6,CASSRNAGLAGASTDTQYF,TGTGCCAGCAGTAGGAACGCGGGACTAGCGGGGGCAAGCACAGATACGCAGTATTTT
TRBJ2-1,-,TRBD2,TRBV19,CASSMLAGAVYNEQFF,TGTGCCAGTAGTATGTTAGCGGGAGCCGTCTACAATGAGCAGTTCTTC
TRBJ2-3,-,-,TRBV6-5,CASSHFSDTQYF,TGTGCCAGCAGCCACTTCAGCGATACGCAGTATTTT
TRBJ2-1,many,-,TRBV15,CATSRARSSYNEQFF,TGTGCCACCAGCAGAGCCAGAAGCTCCTACAATGAGCAGTTCTTC
TRBJ1-1,-,-,TRBV29-1,CSVEERTGTEAFF,TGCAGCGTTGAAGAAAGGACGGGAACTGAAGCTTTCTTT
TRBJ2-7,-,-,TRBV5-1,CASSPRYGVSSYEQYF,TGCGCCAGCAGCCCCCGGTACGGGGTCTCCTCCTACGAGCAGTACTTC
TRBJ1-3,many,-,TRBV2,CASTAPGLVLRNTIYF,TGTGCCAGCACCGCCCCAGGGCTAGTATTACGAAACACCATATATTTT
TRBJ2-5,many,-,TRBV13,CASSLEGGEETQYF,TGTGCCAGCAGCTTAGAAGGGGGAGAAGAGACCCAGTACTTC
TRBJ1-4,many,-,TRBV4-1,CASSQVAGASEKLFF,TGCGCCAGCAGCCAAGTTGCAGGGGCGTCTGAAAAACTGTTTTTT
TRBJ2-1,few,-,TRBV4-1,CASSQPGPNEQFF,TGCGCCAGCAGCCAACCCGGACCCAATGAGCAGTTCTTC
TRBJ2-7,few,-,TRBV4-1,CASSHRDIAYEQYF,TGCGCCAGCAGCCACCGGGACATAGCCTACGAGCAGTACTTC